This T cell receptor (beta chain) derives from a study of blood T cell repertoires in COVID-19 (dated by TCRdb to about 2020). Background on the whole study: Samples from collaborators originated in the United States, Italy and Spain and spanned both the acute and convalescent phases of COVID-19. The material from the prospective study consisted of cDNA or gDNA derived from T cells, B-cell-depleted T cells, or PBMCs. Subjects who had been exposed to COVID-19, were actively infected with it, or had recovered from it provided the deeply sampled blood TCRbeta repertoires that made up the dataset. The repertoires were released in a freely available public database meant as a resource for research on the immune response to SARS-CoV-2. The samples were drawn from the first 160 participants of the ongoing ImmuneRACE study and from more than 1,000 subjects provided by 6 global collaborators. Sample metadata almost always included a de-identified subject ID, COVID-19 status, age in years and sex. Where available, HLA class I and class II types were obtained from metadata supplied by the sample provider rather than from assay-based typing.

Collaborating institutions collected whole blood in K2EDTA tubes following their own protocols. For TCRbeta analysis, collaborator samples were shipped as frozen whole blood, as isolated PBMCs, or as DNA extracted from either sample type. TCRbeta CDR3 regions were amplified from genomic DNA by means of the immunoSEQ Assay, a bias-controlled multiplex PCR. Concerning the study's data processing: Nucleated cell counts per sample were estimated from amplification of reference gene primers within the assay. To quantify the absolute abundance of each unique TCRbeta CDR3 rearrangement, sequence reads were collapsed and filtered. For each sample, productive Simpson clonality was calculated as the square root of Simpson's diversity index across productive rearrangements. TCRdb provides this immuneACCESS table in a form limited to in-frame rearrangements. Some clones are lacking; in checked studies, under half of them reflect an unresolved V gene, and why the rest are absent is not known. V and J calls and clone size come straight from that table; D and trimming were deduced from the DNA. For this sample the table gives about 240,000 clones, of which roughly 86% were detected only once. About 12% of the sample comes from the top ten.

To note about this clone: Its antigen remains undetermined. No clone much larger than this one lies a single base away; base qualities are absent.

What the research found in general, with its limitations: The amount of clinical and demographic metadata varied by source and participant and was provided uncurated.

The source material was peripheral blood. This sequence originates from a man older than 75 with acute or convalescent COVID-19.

For the CDR3, the sequence is CASSAEQTGAEAFF. In nucleotide form, the sequence is TGTGCCAGCAGCGCAGAACAGACAGGGGCTGAAGCTTTCTTT. This chain joins TRBV9 to TRBJ1-1, with 8 junctional bases fitting TRBD1. Clipping removes 3 bases from V and 6 bases from J, with 7 as the unmatched junction base count. Including the terminal cysteine and phenylalanine, the CDR3 comprises 14 residues. The entry retains the CDR3 DNA only, 42 bases that are in frame from base 1. CDR1 SGDLS and CDR2 YYNGEE were looked up in the germline V gene.